This TCR beta chain was sequenced in a study of spatial heterogeneity in lung cancer. Study-wide context: There were, on average, more than ten raw-read appearances for each unique TCR and UMI combination.

Unique molecular identifiers, one per molecule, were present on every TCR cDNA molecule. TCRdb processed the 5' RACE reads anew with MiXCR; each CDR3 protein has one entry. The data hold about 87,000 distinct CDR3 sequences, with 19% observed a single time. The CDR3 spans 13 residues. Germline CDR1 reads SGHAT; CDR2 reads FQNNGV. V lost 1 base and J lost 5, with 8 bases in between. Time point denoted: blood at routine non-recurrence follow-up after resection. No cell sorting; template was whole RNA from tumor, lung tissue or PBMC. This chain joins TRBV11-2 and TRBJ1-1; possible D gene TRBD1, 5 bases. The origin of this receptor is a male donor with early-stage non-small cell lung cancer. The source was PBMCs, collected at follow-up. The CDR3 coding sequence is TGTGCCAGCAGCTTAGCCCCAGGGACTGAAGCTTTCTTT. It is translated as CASSLAPGTEAFF.